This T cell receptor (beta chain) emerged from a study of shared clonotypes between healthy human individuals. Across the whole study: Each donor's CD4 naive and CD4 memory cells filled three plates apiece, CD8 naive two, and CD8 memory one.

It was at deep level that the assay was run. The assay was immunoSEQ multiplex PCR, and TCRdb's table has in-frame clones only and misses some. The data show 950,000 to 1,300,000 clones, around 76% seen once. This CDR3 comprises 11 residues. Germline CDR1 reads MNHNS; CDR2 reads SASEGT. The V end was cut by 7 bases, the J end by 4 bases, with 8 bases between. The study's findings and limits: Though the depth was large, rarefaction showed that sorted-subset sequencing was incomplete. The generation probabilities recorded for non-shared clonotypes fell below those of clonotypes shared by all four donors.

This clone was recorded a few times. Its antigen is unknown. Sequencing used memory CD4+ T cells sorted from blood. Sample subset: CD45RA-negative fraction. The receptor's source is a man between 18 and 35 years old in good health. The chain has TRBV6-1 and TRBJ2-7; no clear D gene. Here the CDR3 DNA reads TGTGCCAGCACCGTGGGTTACGAGCAGTACTTC. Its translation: CASTVGYEQYF.